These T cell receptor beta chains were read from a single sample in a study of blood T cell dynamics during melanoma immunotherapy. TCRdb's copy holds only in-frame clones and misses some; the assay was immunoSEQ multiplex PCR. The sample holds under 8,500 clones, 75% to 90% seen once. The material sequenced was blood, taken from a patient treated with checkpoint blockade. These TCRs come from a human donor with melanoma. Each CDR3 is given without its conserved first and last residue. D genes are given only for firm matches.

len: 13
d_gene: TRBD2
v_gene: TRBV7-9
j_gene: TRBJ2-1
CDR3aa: ASSRWIAGNGEQF

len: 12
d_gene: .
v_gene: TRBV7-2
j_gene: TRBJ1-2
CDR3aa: ASSLVGDERDYT

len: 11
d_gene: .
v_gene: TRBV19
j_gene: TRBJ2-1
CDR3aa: ASSIAGVAEQF

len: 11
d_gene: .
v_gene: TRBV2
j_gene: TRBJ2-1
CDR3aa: ASRPEYRGEQF

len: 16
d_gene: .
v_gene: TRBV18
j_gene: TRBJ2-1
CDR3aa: ASSPLAQASLTYNEQF

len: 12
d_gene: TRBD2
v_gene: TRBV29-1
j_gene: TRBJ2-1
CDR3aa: SVLASGRIHEQF

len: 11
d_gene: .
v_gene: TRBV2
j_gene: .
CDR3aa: ASKKDRTYEQY

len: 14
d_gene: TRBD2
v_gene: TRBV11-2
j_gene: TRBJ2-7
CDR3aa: ASSLNSGTNTYEQY

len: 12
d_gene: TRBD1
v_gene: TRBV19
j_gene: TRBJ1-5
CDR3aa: ASSRTGGNQPQH

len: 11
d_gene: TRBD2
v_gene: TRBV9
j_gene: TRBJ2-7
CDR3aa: ASSVGLAGMQY

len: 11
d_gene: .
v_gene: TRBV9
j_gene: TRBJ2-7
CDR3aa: ASSVSGDYEQY

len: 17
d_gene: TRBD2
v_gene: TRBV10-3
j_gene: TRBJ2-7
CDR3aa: AISELPGLAANFSYEQY

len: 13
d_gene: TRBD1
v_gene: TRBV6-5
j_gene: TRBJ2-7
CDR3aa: ASSLFRDSTYEQY

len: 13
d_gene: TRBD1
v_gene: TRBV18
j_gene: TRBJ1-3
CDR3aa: ASSPSTGTGNTIY

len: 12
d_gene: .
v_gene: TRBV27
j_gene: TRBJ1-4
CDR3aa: ASSPIATNEKLF

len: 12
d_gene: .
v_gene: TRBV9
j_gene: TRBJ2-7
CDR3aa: ASSLDDYSYEQY

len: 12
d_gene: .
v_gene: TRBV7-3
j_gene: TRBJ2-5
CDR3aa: ASSLMRAQKGHH

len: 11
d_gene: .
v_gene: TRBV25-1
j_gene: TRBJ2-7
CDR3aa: ASARNLIYEQY

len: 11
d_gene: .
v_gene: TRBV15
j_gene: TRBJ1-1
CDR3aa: ATSSTENTEAF

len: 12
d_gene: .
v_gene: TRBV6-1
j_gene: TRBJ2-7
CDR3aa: ASSEYGNDYEQY

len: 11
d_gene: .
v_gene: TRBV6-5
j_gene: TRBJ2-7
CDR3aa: ASSLAGMVEQY

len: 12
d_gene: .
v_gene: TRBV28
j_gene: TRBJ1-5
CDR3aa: ASSLIGGWQPQH

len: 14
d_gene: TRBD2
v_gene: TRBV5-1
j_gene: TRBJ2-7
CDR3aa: ASSLRDGRALYEQY

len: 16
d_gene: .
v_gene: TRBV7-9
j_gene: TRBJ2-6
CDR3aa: ASTPSLGRFSGANVLT

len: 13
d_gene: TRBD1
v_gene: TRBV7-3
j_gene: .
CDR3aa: ASSLGTGGSYEQY

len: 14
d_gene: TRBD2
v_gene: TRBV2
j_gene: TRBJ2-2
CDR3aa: ASSRAGGSNTGELF

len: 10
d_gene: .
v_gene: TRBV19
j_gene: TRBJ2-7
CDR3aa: ASEEGSYEQY

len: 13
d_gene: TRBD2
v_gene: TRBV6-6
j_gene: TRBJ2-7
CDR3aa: ASNPRRESSYEQY

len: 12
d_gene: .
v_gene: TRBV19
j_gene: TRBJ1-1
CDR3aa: ATKRSQFGTEAF

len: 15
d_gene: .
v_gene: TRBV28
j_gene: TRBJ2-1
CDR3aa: ASSLSARLGDYNEQF

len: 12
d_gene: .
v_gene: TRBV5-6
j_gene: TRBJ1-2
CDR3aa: ASSFGGARFGYT

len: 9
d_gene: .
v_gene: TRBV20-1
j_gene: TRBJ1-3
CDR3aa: SARGGNTIY

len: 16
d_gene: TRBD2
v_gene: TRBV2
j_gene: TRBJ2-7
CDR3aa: ASSTPRTSGRHPYEQY

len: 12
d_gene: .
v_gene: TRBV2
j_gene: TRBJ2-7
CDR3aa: ASSLQGLSYEQY

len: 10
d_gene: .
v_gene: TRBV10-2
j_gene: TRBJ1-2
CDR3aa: ASRGFNYGYT

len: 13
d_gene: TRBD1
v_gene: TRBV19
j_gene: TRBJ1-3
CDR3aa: ASSNRGQAGNTIY

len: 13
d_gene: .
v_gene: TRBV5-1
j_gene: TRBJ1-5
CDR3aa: ASSLEGTSNQPQH

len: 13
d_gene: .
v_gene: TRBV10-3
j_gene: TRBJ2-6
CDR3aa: AISWQGSGANVLT

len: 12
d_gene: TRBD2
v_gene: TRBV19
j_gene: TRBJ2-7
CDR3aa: ASRTSGTSYEQY

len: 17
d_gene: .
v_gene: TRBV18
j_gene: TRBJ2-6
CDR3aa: ASSPPRQGVPSGANVLT

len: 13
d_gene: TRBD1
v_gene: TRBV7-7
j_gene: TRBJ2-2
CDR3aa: ASSSGQSGTGELF

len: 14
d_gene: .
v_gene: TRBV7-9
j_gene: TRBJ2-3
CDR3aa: VSGPFSWTSTDTQY

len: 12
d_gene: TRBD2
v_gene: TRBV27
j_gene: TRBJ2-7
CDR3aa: ASSLFGTRNEQY

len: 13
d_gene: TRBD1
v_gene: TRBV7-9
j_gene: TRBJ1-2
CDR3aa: ASSLGQGRNYGYT

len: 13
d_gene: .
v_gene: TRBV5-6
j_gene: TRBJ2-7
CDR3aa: ASSLVARDFYEQY

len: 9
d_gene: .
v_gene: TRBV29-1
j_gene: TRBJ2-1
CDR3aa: SVEAVREQF

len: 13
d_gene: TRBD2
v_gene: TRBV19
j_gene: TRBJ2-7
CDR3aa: ASSRAGASSYEQY

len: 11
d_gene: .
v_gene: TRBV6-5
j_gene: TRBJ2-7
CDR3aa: ASSGHREDEQY

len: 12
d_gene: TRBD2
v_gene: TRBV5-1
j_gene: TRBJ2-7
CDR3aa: ASSPQGLGEEQY

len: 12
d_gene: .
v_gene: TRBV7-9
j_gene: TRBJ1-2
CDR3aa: ASSGEGNFYGYT

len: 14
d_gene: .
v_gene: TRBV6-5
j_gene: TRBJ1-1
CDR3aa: ASSYSRFSGGTEAF

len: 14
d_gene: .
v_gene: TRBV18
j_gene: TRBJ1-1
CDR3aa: ASSPLQGSLGTEAF

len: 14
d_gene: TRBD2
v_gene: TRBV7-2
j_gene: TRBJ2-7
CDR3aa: ASSSSSGKSSYEQY

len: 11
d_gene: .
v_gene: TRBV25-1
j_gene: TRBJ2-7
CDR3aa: ASSPPTGYEQY

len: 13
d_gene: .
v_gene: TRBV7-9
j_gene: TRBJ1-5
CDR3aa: ASSSTEGGNQPQH